This T cell receptor (beta chain) was identified in a study of T cell repertoires in cytomegalovirus infection. The CDR3 has 14 residues. Germline CDR1 is MGHRA and CDR2 is YSYEKL. The V end lost 3 bases, the J end lost 1 base, and 8 bases lay between the germline ends. TCRdb re-called the reads with MiXCR, one entry per CDR3 protein. The sample gives about 450,000 distinct CDR3 sequences, approximately 33% of which show up once; about an eighth is in the top ten. The chain joins TRBV4-1 to TRBJ2-3; D is unresolved. The sequenced material came from PBMCs. The source is a human donor in good health (CMV status not recorded). Some clones in this sample may be carry-over from other donors' samples. CDR3 region: CASSHPVGTDTQYF. The CDR3 DNA reads TGCGCCAGCAGCCACCCGGTTGGCACAGATACGCAGTATTTT.